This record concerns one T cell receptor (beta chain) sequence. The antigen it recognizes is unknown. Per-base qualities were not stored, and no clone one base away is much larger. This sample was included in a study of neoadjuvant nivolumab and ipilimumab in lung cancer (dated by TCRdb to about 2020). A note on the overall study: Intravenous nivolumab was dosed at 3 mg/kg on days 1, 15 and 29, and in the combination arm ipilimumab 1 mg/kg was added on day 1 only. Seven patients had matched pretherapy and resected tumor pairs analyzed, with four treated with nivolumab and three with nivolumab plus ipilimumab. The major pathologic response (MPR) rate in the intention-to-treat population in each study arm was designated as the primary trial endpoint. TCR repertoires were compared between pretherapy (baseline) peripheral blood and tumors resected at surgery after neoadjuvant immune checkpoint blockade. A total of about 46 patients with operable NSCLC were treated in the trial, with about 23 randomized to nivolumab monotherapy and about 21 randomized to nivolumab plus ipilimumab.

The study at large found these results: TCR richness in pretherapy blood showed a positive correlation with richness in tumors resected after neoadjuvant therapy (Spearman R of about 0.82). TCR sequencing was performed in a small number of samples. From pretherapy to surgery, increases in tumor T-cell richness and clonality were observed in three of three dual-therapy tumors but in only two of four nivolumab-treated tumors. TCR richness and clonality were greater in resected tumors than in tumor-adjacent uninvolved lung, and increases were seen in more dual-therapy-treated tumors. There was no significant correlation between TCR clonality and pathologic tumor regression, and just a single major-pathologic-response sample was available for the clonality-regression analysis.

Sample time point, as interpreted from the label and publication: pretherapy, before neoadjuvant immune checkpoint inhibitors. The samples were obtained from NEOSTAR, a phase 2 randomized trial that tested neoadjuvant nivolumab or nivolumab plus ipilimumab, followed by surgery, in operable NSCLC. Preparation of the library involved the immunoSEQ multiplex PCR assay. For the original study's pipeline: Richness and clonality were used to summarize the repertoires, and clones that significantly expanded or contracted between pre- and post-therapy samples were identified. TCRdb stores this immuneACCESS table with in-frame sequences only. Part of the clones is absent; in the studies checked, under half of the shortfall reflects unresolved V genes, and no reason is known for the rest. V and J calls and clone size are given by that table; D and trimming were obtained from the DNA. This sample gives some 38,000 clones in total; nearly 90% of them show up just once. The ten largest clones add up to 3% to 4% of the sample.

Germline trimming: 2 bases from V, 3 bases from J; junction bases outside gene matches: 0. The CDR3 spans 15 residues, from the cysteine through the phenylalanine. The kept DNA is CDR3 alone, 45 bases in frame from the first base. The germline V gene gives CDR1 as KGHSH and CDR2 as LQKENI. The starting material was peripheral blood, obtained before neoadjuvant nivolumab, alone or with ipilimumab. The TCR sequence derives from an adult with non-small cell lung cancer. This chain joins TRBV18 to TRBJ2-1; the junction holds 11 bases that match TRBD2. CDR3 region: CASSPGLAGYNEQFF. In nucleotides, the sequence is TGTGCCAGCTCACCAGGACTAGCGGGCTACAATGAGCAGTTCTTC.